Below are 32 T cell receptor beta chains sequenced from a single sample in a study of shared clonotypes between healthy human individuals. Only in-frame clones appear in the TCRdb table, and some are missing; sequencing was by immunoSEQ multiplex PCR. The sample comprises about 680,000 clones, less than 85% of which are singletons, and 1.5% to 2% rests with the top ten. The source material was memory CD4+ T cells sorted from blood. Noted subset: CD45RA-negative fraction. Source of these receptors: a woman in her thirties in good health.

The chain is built from TRBV5-5 and TRBJ2-3; 7 nucleotides line up with TRBD2. This CDR3 spans 16 amino acids. The junction had 9 bases not matched to a gene; V was cut back by 0 bases and J by 5 bases. CDR1 and CDR2 from the germline V gene are SGHKS and YYEKEE (reference sequence). DNA for the CDR3: TGTGCCAGCAGCTTGGAAGCTAGCGGAGACGGAGATACGCAGTATTTT. It yields the protein CASSLEASGDGDTQYF.

The sample holds a few counts of this clone. The chain has TRBV30 and TRBJ2-1; TRBD2 agrees at 11 bases. Looked up from germline, CDR1 is GTSNPN and CDR2 is SVGIG (reference sequence). V dropped 5 bases and J dropped 7; count of bases not matched to a gene: 7. The CDR3 length is 14 residues. The CDR3 spells CAWRASGRRNEQFF. The CDR3 bases are TGTGCCTGGCGCGCTAGCGGGAGGCGGAATGAGCAGTTCTTC.

Of note for this clone: A much larger clone differs from this one at a single base, so this may be a read error. The chain combines TRBV5-6 with TRBJ2-5; possible D gene TRBD2, 5 bases. The germline V gene has CDR1 SGHDT and CDR2 YYEEEE. V was cut by 4 bases and J by 4 bases, with 5 bases left in between. The CDR3 has 11 amino acids. The CDR3 sequence: CASSAGETQYF. The CDR3 nucleotides are TGTGCCAGCAGCGCGGGAGAGACCCAGTACTTC.

In this sample, this clone turned up a few times. The rearrangement joins TRBV2 to TRBJ2-7; TRBD2 might be the D (5 bases). CDR1 is SNHLY, CDR2 FYNNEI, per germline. There are 15 residues in the CDR3. Trimming took 6 bases from V and 2 from J, leaving 17 bases between them. CDR3 DNA sequence: TGTGCCAGCAGCGCCGGGCGGGCTGGTGCCTACGAGCAGTACTTC. This gives the protein CASSAGRAGAYEQYF.

The chain couples TRBV15 to TRBJ2-6; D not certain. The germline V gene has CDR1 LNHNV and CDR2 YYDKDF (reference sequence). The CDR3 runs 17 residues. Trimming pared 3 bases from V and 0 bases from J, leaving 12 bases between. In DNA form, the CDR3 reads TGTGCCACCAGCAGCCAAGAAGGGTACTCTGGGGCCAACGTCCTGACTTTC. Its protein is CATSSQEGYSGANVLTF.

Of note for this clone: Within the sample, other DNA sequences also encode this same CDR3. The rearrangement uses TRBV5-1 and TRBJ2-1; D is perhaps TRBD2 (6 bases). The V end lost 3 bases, the J end lost 0 bases, and 10 bases lay between the germline ends. CDR1 and CDR2 from the germline V gene are SGHRS and YFSETQ. The CDR3 consists of 15 residues. Here the CDR3 reads CASSSGTGSYNEQFF. The CDR3 nucleotides read TGCGCCAGCAGCTCCGGGACTGGCTCCTACAATGAGCAGTTCTTC.

This clone was found a few times. The chain employs TRBV9 and TRBJ2-7, with 10 bases identical to TRBD2. Germline assignment: CDR1 SGDLS and CDR2 YYNGEE. The CDR3 has 14 residues. Trimming cost V 1 base and J 7 bases; bases outside gene matches: 5. The CDR3 DNA sequence: TGTGCCAGCAGCGTACTAGCGGGAGTTGGAGAGCAGTACTTC. This codes for CASSVLAGVGEQYF.

A note on this clone: This may stem from a read error, because a much larger clone lies one nucleotide away. This sample includes further DNA sequences coding for the same CDR3. The CDR3 region is CASSLGESTDTQYF. DNA for the CDR3: TGCGCCAGCAGCTTGGGCGAGAGCACAGATACGCAGTATTTT. This rearrangement joins TRBV5-1 to TRBJ2-3; D call uncertain. The CDR3 spans 14 residues. V lost 0 bases and J lost 0, with 5 bases in between. Per the germline V gene, CDR1 is SGHRS and CDR2 is YFSETQ.

This clone was found a few times. V usage is TRBV5-6 and J usage is TRBJ2-1; a weak D match, TRBD1 (5 bases). Germline CDR1 SGHDT, CDR2 YYEEEE. The CDR3 totals 14 residues. The ends were cut back, 3 bases at V and 11 bases at J, with 18 bases in the middle. CDR3 coding DNA: TGTGCCAGCAGCTCGACAGAAGACAGAATACAGCAGTTCTTC. It specifies CASSSTEDRIQQFF.

The chain joins TRBV21-1 to TRBJ2-7. TRBV21-1 is a documented pseudogene. The CDR3 loop spans 12 amino acids. The DNA for the CDR3 is TGTGCCAGCAACAGGGAGGAATACGAGCAGTACTTC. Translated: CASNREEYEQYF.

This chain uses TRBV11-2 with TRBJ2-7; TRBD1 is a possible D gene (5 bases). The V and J ends lost 5 bases and 0 bases respectively, with 14 bases between them. Per germline, CDR1 SGHAT and CDR2 FQNNGV. The CDR3 is 15 residues long. CDR3 nucleotide sequence: TGTGCCAGCAGCCGACTTGGGGCTAGCTCCTACGAGCAGTACTTC. It encodes CASSRLGASSYEQYF.

This clone has a handful of counts. The V call is TRBV4-1, the J call TRBJ2-2; the match to TRBD2 covers 7 bases. Trimming at V came to 4 bases and at J to 5 bases, leaving 4 bases not matched to a gene. The V gene's germline CDR1 is MGHRA and CDR2 YSYEKL. The CDR3 has 14 amino acids. In DNA form, the CDR3 reads TGCGCCAGCAGCCTTAGCGGGCGTACCGGGGAGCTGTTTTTT. This encodes CASSLSGRTGELFF.

This chain uses TRBV6-1 with TRBJ2-7, with D tentatively TRBD1 (6 bases). Germline V CDR1 and CDR2: MNHNS, SASEGT. CDR3 length: 14 residues. The V gene lost 0 bases and the J gene lost 3 bases, with 9 bases spanning the gap. The DNA for the CDR3 is TGTGCCAGCAGTGAAGCGCCCAGGGGCTACGAGCAGTACTTC. Translated: CASSEAPRGYEQYF.

This chain links TRBV28 with TRBJ2-7; 8 bases are a match to TRBD1. With 7 bases clipped from V and 5 bases from J, the junction kept 10 bases outside the gene matches. The CDR3 sequence is 14 residues long. CDR1 and CDR2 from the germline V gene are MDHEN and SYDVKM. The CDR3 DNA reads as TGTGCCAGCACAATTGCGGGACAGGCAAACGAGCAGTACTTC. This gives the protein CASTIAGQANEQYF.

This clone occurred many times. The sample contains more than one DNA sequence encoding this CDR3. The chain uses TRBV5-1 and TRBJ2-7, with D perhaps TRBD2 (5 bases). Trimming shortened V by 4 bases and J by 1 base, and 12 bases separated the two germline ends. CDR1 is SGHRS, CDR2 YFSETQ, per germline. CDR3 length: 14 amino acids. In DNA form, the CDR3 reads TGCGCCAGCAGCCGGGCCGGCGGGTCCTACGAGCAGTACTTC. Encoded protein: CASSRAGGSYEQYF. Based on the CDR3 plus reference TRBV5-1 and TRBJ2-7, the full variable domain is KAGVTQTPRYLIKTRGQQVTLSCSPISGHRSVSWYQQTPGQGLQFLFEYFSETQRNKGNFPGRFSGRQFSNSRSEMNVSTLELGDSALYLCASSRAGGSYEQYFGPGTRLTVT.

The rearrangement uses TRBV11-1 and TRBJ1-6; the D gene is possibly TRBD1 (5 bases). The CDR3 spans 15 residues. Germline-derived CDR1 and CDR2 are SGHAT and FQDESV (reference sequence). Trimming removed 5 bases at V and 6 bases at J, with 14 bases between. The DNA of the CDR3 is TGTGCCAGCAGCCACTGGGGGGACGGTAATTCACCCCTCCACTTT. Its protein is CASSHWGDGNSPLHF. The complete variable domain, with remaining parts taken from reference TRBV11-1 and TRBJ1-6, reads EAEVAQSPRYKITEKSQAVAFWCDPISGHATLYWYRQILGQGPELLVQFQDESVVDDSQLPKDRFSAERLKGVDSTLKIQPAELGDSAMYLCASSHWGDGNSPLHFGNGTRLTVT.

The chain has TRBV30 and TRBJ1-2, with a possible D match to TRBD1 (6 bases). The germline V and J ends were trimmed by 3 bases and 8 bases, with 22 bases remaining between them. The CDR3 runs to 15 residues. Germline loops: CDR1 GTSNPN, CDR2 SVGIG (reference sequence). As DNA, the CDR3 is TGTGCCTGGAGGACCGGAGAGGGGGTGTCGTCAGGCTACACCTTC. It is translated as CAWRTGEGVSSGYTF.

This clone was seen once. V gene TRBV5-1 combines with J gene TRBJ2-1, with D perhaps matching TRBD1 (6 bases). In germline, CDR1 is SGHRS, CDR2 YFSETQ. Trimming took off 6 bases at V and 0 bases at J, with 10 bases between the two ends. There are 14 residues in the CDR3. CDR3 in amino acids: CASTEDSSYNEQFF. In DNA, the CDR3 is TGCGCCAGCACTGAGGACAGCTCCTACAATGAGCAGTTCTTC.

The CDR3 loop reads CASSASGAGKETQYF. DNA of the CDR3: TGTGCCAGCAGCGCTTCTGGGGCGGGAAAGGAGACCCAGTACTTC. This chain joins TRBV2 and TRBJ2-5, with D perhaps TRBD2 (6 bases). With 6 bases removed from V and 5 bases from J, the gap between germline ends came to 19 bases. The CDR3 has 15 residues. The V gene's germline CDR1 is SNHLY and CDR2 FYNNEI. The variable domain in full, with the rest retrieved from reference TRBV2 and TRBJ2-5, is EPEVTQTPSHQVTQMGQEVILRCVPISNHLYFYWYRQILGQKVEFLVSFYNNEISEKSEIFDDQFSVERPDGSNFTLKIRSTKLEDSAMYFCASSASGAGKETQYFGPGTRLLVL.

Worth noting for this clone: This sample includes further DNA sequences coding for the same CDR3. The chain couples TRBV29-1 to TRBJ2-3; D unclear. Trimming pared 7 bases from V and 3 bases from J, leaving 11 bases between. CDR1 is SQVTM and CDR2 is ANQGSEA in the germline V gene. The length of the CDR3 is 12 residues. The CDR3 region is CSGRLGTDTQYF. As DNA, the CDR3 is TGCAGCGGTAGACTGGGGACAGATACGCAGTATTTT.

The rearrangement links TRBV5-6 to TRBJ2-7; D is uncertain. V was pared by 2 bases and J by 7 bases, with 7 bases between. The CDR3 length is 11 residues. The germline gives CDR1 SGHDT, CDR2 YYEEEE. DNA of the CDR3: TGTGCCAGCAGCTTTAGTCTAGAGCAGTACTTC. Amino acid sequence: CASSFSLEQYF. The variable domain in full, completed from reference TRBV5-6 and TRBJ2-7, reads DAGVTQSPTHLIKTRGQQVTLRCSPKSGHDTVSWYQQALGQGPQFIFQYYEEEERQRGNFPDRFSGHQFPNYSSELNVNALLLGDSALYLCASSFSLEQYFGPGTRLTVT.

The chain is built from TRBV28 and TRBJ2-6, with D uncertain. The CDR3 runs 15 residues. Germline-derived CDR1 and CDR2 are MDHEN and SYDVKM. V was cut by 5 bases and J by 2 bases, with 10 bases left in between. In nucleotides, the CDR3 is TGTGCCAGCAGTCTAGAAGTCCCTGGGGCCAACGTCCTGACTTTC. This codes for CASSLEVPGANVLTF.

This clone was found a few times. The chain joins TRBV5-1 to TRBJ2-7, with TRBD2 matching 7 bases. Losses at the gene ends were 4 bases for V and 8 bases for J; bases not matched to a gene: 6. There are 12 residues in the CDR3. Germline V gene lookup returns CDR1 SGHRS and CDR2 YFSETQ. The CDR3 coding sequence is TGCGCCAGCAGCGAACGGGGGGTGCAGCAGTACTTC. Translating gives CASSERGVQQYF. The variable domain in full, with the rest retrieved from reference TRBV5-1 and TRBJ2-7, is KAGVTQTPRYLIKTRGQQVTLSCSPISGHRSVSWYQQTPGQGLQFLFEYFSETQRNKGNFPGRFSGRQFSNSRSEMNVSTLELGDSALYLCASSERGVQQYFGPGTRLTVT.

The V and J genes are TRBV18 and TRBJ2-2, with D maybe TRBD1 (6 bases). Germline CDR1 is KGHSH and CDR2 is LQKENI. This CDR3 has 15 residues. V was trimmed by 5 bases and J by 3 bases, leaving 13 bases between them. CDR3: CASSSGQIDTGELFF. The CDR3 nucleotides are TGTGCCAGCTCATCCGGACAGATTGACACCGGGGAGCTGTTTTTT.

V is TRBV7-2 and J is TRBJ2-5; D uncertain. Trimming stripped 5 bases from V and 4 bases from J, with 5 bases between. The CDR3 covers 11 residues. Germline V CDR1 and CDR2: SGHTA, FQGNSA. CDR3 sequence reads: CASSPLETQYF. For the CDR3, the DNA is TGTGCCAGCAGCCCACTAGAGACCCAGTACTTC.

The V call is TRBV5-3, the J call TRBJ2-1, with TRBD2 matching over 8 bases. TRBV5-3 is treated as an ORF (open reading frame) with a function not yet certain. The CDR3 is 15 amino acids. V was clipped by 3 bases and J by 6 bases; unmatched bases: 8. The CDR3 protein is CARSWKREQGNEQFF. The CDR3 DNA reads TGTGCCAGAAGCTGGAAGCGGGAGCAGGGCAATGAGCAGTTCTTC.

The chain recombines TRBV28 with TRBJ2-1; 9 bases are a match to TRBD2. The J segment lost 9 bases and the V segment lost 3 bases, leaving 15 bases of the junction unmatched. Germline lookup yields CDR1 MDHEN and CDR2 SYDVKM. CDR3 length: 17 residues. CDR3 in DNA: TGTGCCAGCAGTTTGGGCCGTCCGGCTAGCGGGAAGGTTGAGCAGTTCTTC. Translating it yields CASSLGRPASGKVEQFF.

The chain has TRBV5-1 and TRBJ2-1, with 14 bases matching TRBD2. Germline V gene data show CDR1 as SGHRS and CDR2 as YFSETQ. The J segment lost 15 bases and the V segment lost 4 bases, leaving 9 bases of the junction unmatched. The CDR3 covers 14 residues. This CDR3 is CASSPGLAGDCPFF. In DNA, the CDR3 is TGCGCCAGCAGCCCGGGACTAGCGGGGGATTGTCCGTTCTTC.

The chain is built from TRBV5-1 and TRBJ2-5; a weak D match, TRBD2 (5 bases). There are 14 residues in the CDR3. Germline loops: CDR1 SGHRS, CDR2 YFSETQ. Trimming shortened V by 4 bases and J by 5 bases, and 15 bases separated the two germline ends. DNA of the CDR3: TGCGCCAGCAGCCCACGCCAACGAGGGGAGACCCAGTACTTC. It encodes CASSPRQRGETQYF. The full variable domain, in which reference TRBV5-1 and TRBJ2-5 provide the parts outside the CDR3, is KAGVTQTPRYLIKTRGQQVTLSCSPISGHRSVSWYQQTPGQGLQFLFEYFSETQRNKGNFPGRFSGRQFSNSRSEMNVSTLELGDSALYLCASSPRQRGETQYFGPGTRLLVL.

This clone has a count of ten or more. CDR3 residues: CAISESGSGSRGSEQFF. CDR3 bases: TGTGCCATCAGTGAGTCGGGTAGCGGGAGTCGGGGTTCGGAGCAGTTCTTC. The chain couples TRBV10-3 to TRBJ2-1, with 9 bases that match TRBD2. The CDR3 covers 17 residues. Germline V gene lookup returns CDR1 ENHRY and CDR2 SYGVKD. Unmatched junction bases numbered 13, after V lost 0 bases and J lost 10 bases.

This clone was detected only a few times. This chain connects TRBV2 to TRBJ2-3, with D unclear. Deletions cut 4 bases from V and 0 bases from J, with 11 bases between. Germline-derived CDR1 and CDR2 are SNHLY and FYNNEI. The CDR3 is made up of 15 amino acids. CDR3 nucleotides: TGTGCCAGCAGTGGGTGGTCCCCCAGCACAGATACGCAGTATTTT. This codes for CASSGWSPSTDTQYF.

This chain connects TRBV28 to TRBJ1-2, with D perhaps TRBD1 (6 bases). The CDR3 has 16 residues. With 6 bases removed from V and 4 bases from J, the gap between germline ends came to 21 bases. From germline, CDR1 is MDHEN and CDR2 SYDVKM. The CDR3 nucleotides read TGTGCCAGCAGCCGAACCGGGACAAGGGGAAGCTATGGCTACACCTTC. Translating gives CASSRTGTRGSYGYTF.